A selection of T cell receptor beta chains follows, all from one sample in a study of control samples from healthy donors and cancer patients. Measured with immunoSEQ multiplex PCR; TCRdb has only the in-frame clones, and not every one. In the table there are around 53,000 clones, approximately 83% of which are singletons. Sequenced material: PBMCs. These receptors were collected from a woman in her forties or fifties with lung cancer. Each CDR3 is given with its conserved first and last residue. Fields, in order: clone size, CDR3 length, V gene, D gene, J gene, CDR3 DNA, CDR3 protein. D genes are given only for firm matches. The size field is filled for only some rows; it gives once, few, many or a size class.

few,14,TRBV5-1,TRBD1,TRBJ1-4,TGCGCCAGCAGCTTAGGACAGGGGAGGGAAAAACTGTTTTTT,CASSLGQGREKLFF
.,14,TRBV7-8,.,TRBJ1-5,TGTGCCAGCAGCTTAGGGGAGCGCAATCAGCCCCAGCATTTT,CASSLGERNQPQHF
.,12,TRBV2,.,TRBJ1-1,TGTGCCAGCAGTGTAGATAACACTGAAGCTTTCTTT,CASSVDNTEAFF
.,16,TRBV9,TRBD2,TRBJ2-7,TGTGCCAGCAGCGTGGGACTAGCGGGGCTTACCTACGAGCAGTACTTC,CASSVGLAGLTYEQYF
.,13,TRBV19,.,TRBJ1-2,TGTGCCAGTAGTACCCTAGGACGGGCTGGCTACACCTTC,CASSTLGRAGYTF
.,14,TRBV6-1,.,TRBJ1-2,TGTGCCAGCAGTGAAGAGGCAGCCTCCTATGGCTACACCTTC,CASSEEAASYGYTF
.,15,TRBV5-1,.,TRBJ2-1,TGCGCCAGCAGCTCCGGGACACTCATTTACAATGAGCAGTTCTTC,CASSSGTLIYNEQFF
.,14,TRBV19,.,TRBJ1-5,TGTGCCAGTAGTGCCGGACAGAGCAATCAGCCCCAGCATTTT,CASSAGQSNQPQHF
.,15,TRBV7-3,TRBD1,TRBJ2-7,TGTGCCAGCAGCTCTGGACAGGGGGTAAACTACGAGCAGTACTTC,CASSSGQGVNYEQYF
.,12,TRBV2,.,TRBJ1-1,TGTGCCAGCAGTGATCCACGGACTGAAGCTTTCTTT,CASSDPRTEAFF
.,16,TRBV12-5,TRBD1,TRBJ2-1,TGTGCTAGTGGCATATATGGGACAGTTACGTACAATGAGCAGTTCTTC,CASGIYGTVTYNEQFF
.,14,TRBV28,.,TRBJ2-5,TGTGCCAGCAGTTCACCCGACAGACAAGAGACCCAGTACTTC,CASSSPDRQETQYF
once,19,TRBV4-1,TRBD2,TRBJ2-7,TGCGCCAGCAGCCAAGTTCGCTTTTTGGGACTAGATATCGTCTACGAGCAGTACTTC,CASSQVRFLGLDIVYEQYF
.,12,TRBV30,.,TRBJ2-5,TGTGCCTGGGCTAGGTCAGGGGAGACCCAGTACTTC,CAWARSGETQYF
.,14,TRBV19,.,TRBJ2-3,TGTGCCAGTACCCCGGACAGCGGCACAGATACGCAGTATTTT,CASTPDSGTDTQYF
.,19,TRBV19,.,TRBJ1-5,TGTGCCAGTAGGATACTCGGACATCCCACGAGACGTAGCAATCAGCCCCAGCATTTT,CASRILGHPTRRSNQPQHF
.,18,TRBV19,.,TRBJ1-1,TGTGCCAGTAGTATAGAGGTCCGATTCCAACCGGGGGGGACTGAAGCTTTCTTT,CASSIEVRFQPGGTEAFF
.,13,TRBV4-1,.,TRBJ2-7,TGCGCCAGCAGCCAGACACAGGGATACGAGCAGTACTTC,CASSQTQGYEQYF
.,11,TRBV19,.,TRBJ2-5,TGTGCCAGTAGGAGGGCAGAGACCCAGTACTTC,CASRRAETQYF
.,13,TRBV19,.,TRBJ2-3,TGTGCCAGTAGTATAGCAGGGACAGATACGCAGTATTTT,CASSIAGTDTQYF
.,13,TRBV30,.,TRBJ1-6,TGTGCCTGGAGGGGACACGGGAATTCACCCCTCCACTTT,CAWRGHGNSPLHF
once,15,TRBV5-1,.,TRBJ2-1,TGCGCCAGCAGCTTGAGAGCGGGCAGCTCGAATGAGCAGTTCTTC,CASSLRAGSSNEQFF
.,14,TRBV5-1,.,TRBJ1-2,TGCGCCAGCAGACAGCTTACCTCTGGCTATGGCTACACCTTC,CASRQLTSGYGYTF
.,16,TRBV14,.,TRBJ2-2,TGTGCCAGCAGCCGTGGGAGAAGGGGGAACACCGGGGAGCTGTTTTTT,CASSRGRRGNTGELFF
.,12,TRBV19,.,TRBJ1-1,TGTGCCAGTAGTCCAAACGACAGCGAACTTCGCTTT,CASSPNDSELRF
.,16,TRBV28,TRBD1,TRBJ1-2,TGTGCCAGCAGTTTCCCGATGGGACAGGGGCCCTATGGCTACACCTTC,CASSFPMGQGPYGYTF
.,15,TRBV7-9,.,TRBJ2-7,TGTGCCAGCAGCCCACGACCATTTACCATCTACGAGCAGTACTTC,CASSPRPFTIYEQYF
once,14,TRBV19,.,TRBJ1-3,TGTGCCAGTAGTCGGACTCAGTCCGGAAACACCATATATTTT,CASSRTQSGNTIYF
.,13,TRBV27,.,TRBJ1-2,TGTGCCAGCAGCTTTGCAGGGAGAGATGGCTACACCTTC,CASSFAGRDGYTF
.,15,TRBV12-5,TRBD1,TRBJ1-2,TGTGCTAGTGGTTTACACGGACAGGGGATCTATGGCTACACCTTC,CASGLHGQGIYGYTF
.,14,TRBV7-7,.,TRBJ2-1,TGTGCCAGCAGCTTAGGGACAACAAACAATGAGCAGTTCTTC,CASSLGTTNNEQFF
.,13,TRBV5-6,TRBD1,TRBJ1-1,TGTGCCAGCAGCTTGGGAGGGGGCTTTCAGGCTTTCTTT,CASSLGGGFQAFF
once,14,TRBV5-1,TRBD2,TRBJ2-1,TGCGCCAGCAGTCTAGCGGGGGGTATGAATGAGCAGTTCTTC,CASSLAGGMNEQFF
few,11,TRBV29-1,.,TRBJ2-7,TGCAGCGTTGGGGACCCAGGCGAGCAGTACTTC,CSVGDPGEQYF
.,17,TRBV5-8,TRBD2,TRBJ2-1,TGTGCCAGCAGCTCTTGGTCGGGTAGCGGGGGGGCCAATGAGCAGTTCTTC,CASSSWSGSGGANEQFF
.,12,TRBV12-3/TRBV12-4,.,TRBJ1-1,TGTGCCAGCAGTAGGGTGAACACTGAAGCTTTCTTT,CASSRVNTEAFF
.,14,TRBV19,.,TRBJ1-1,TGTGCCAGTAGTAACCGGGGGACGGACACTGAAGCTTTCTTT,CASSNRGTDTEAFF
once,16,TRBV9,TRBD2,TRBJ2-3,TGTGCCAGCAGCGTAGTCACAGCGGGGAGCACAGATACGCAGTATTTT,CASSVVTAGSTDTQYF
.,16,TRBV5-4,TRBD1,TRBJ1-1,TGTGCCAGCAGGCGGGGACAGCCGTCGGTTGGGACTGAAGCTTTCTTT,CASRRGQPSVGTEAFF